A selection of T cell receptor beta chains follows, all from one sample in a study of blood T cells in healthy people across ages. TCRdb analysed the 5' RACE reads with MiXCR anew, one entry per CDR3 protein. In the table there are some 900,000 distinct CDR3 sequences, about 44% of which are singletons. Sequenced sample: blood. The receptors come from a man between 25 and 39 years old in good health. Both conserved end residues are part of each CDR3. The D gene is left open where the match is weak. Clone size is given for some rows only: seen once, a few or many times, or a class if the clone is expanded.

>TRBV4-1|TRBJ1-2|14|NA|TRBD1
CASSFSGTDPGYTF
TGCGCCAGCAGCTTTTCCGGGACAGATCCTGGCTACACCTTC
>TRBV9|TRBJ2-3|14|few|TRBD1
CASSSRTGVDTQYF
TGTGCCAGCAGCTCTCGGACAGGTGTAGATACGCAGTATTTT
>TRBV4-2|TRBJ2-4|15|NA|NA
CASSQEVGARDIQYF
TGTGCCAGCAGCCAAGAGGTAGGGGCTCGGGACATTCAGTACTTC
>TRBV7-2|TRBJ2-7|15|NA|TRBD2
CAGSLSGGAYNEQYF
TGTGCCGGCAGCTTAAGCGGGGGGGCCTACAATGAGCAGTACTTC
>TRBV7-2|TRBJ2-5|14|NA|NA
CASSLRRSTETQYF
TGTGCCAGCAGCTTGCGGCGCTCGACGGAGACCCAGTACTTC
>TRBV5-6|TRBJ2-2|13|NA|NA
CASSLEWTGELFF
TGTGCCAGCAGCTTGGAATGGACCGGGGAGCTGTTTTTT
>TRBV7-2|TRBJ1-1|15|NA|NA
CASSLTGPGQTEAFF
TGTGCCAGCAGCTTAACCGGGCCAGGGCAGACTGAAGCTTTCTTT
>TRBV6-5|TRBJ1-4|15|NA|TRBD1
CASSYGQEPNEKLFF
TGTGCCAGCAGTTACGGACAGGAACCTAATGAAAAACTGTTTTTT
>TRBV12-3/TRBV12-4|TRBJ2-7|12|NA|NA
CASSPPSVEQYF
TGTGCCAGCAGCCCGCCCTCGGTCGAGCAGTACTTC
>TRBV4-3|TRBJ2-7|16|NA|TRBD1
CASSQARQGIGYEQYF
TGCGCCAGCAGCCAGGCTAGACAGGGGATAGGGTACGAGCAGTACTTC
>TRBV6-5|TRBJ1-2|14|NA|NA
CASSATGFLDGYTF
TGTGCCAGCAGTGCTACAGGGTTTTTGGATGGCTACACCTTC
>TRBV7-9|TRBJ1-2|12|NA|NA
CASTGGDYGYTF
TGTGCCAGCACCGGGGGGGACTATGGCTACACCTTC
>TRBV7-2|TRBJ1-6|15|few|NA
CASSSRPGTPSPLHF
TGTGCCAGCAGCTCCCGTCCCGGGACACCTTCACCCCTCCACTTT
>TRBV6-1|TRBJ2-7|15|NA|TRBD2
CASTTRTSLLYEQYF
TGTGCCAGCACCACAAGGACTAGCCTTCTCTACGAGCAGTACTTC
>TRBV20-1|TRBJ1-2|14|NA|NA
CSARDTTTNYGYTF
TGCAGTGCTAGAGATACGACAACTAACTATGGCTACACCTTC
>TRBV10-3|TRBJ1-5|14|NA|NA
CATRIQGGNQPQHF
TGTGCCACTAGGATTCAGGGCGGCAATCAGCCCCAGCATTTT
>TRBV6-6|TRBJ1-4|15|NA|NA
CASSWGGTTNEKLFF
TGTGCCAGCAGTTGGGGGGGAACAACTAATGAAAAACTGTTTTTT
>TRBV18|TRBJ2-1|16|NA|TRBD2
CASLPQSSGGPHEQFF
TGTGCCAGCTTACCCCAATCAAGCGGGGGCCCACATGAGCAGTTCTTC
>TRBV27|TRBJ2-7|14|NA|NA
CASSFLAASYEQYF
TGTGCCAGCAGTTTCCTTGCCGCCTCCTACGAGCAGTACTTC